This TCR beta chain was obtained from a study of blood T cells in healthy people across ages. Study conclusions and caveats: Older age coincided with a roughly linear decline in TCR beta diversity per million T cells. With unsorted PBMCs, a conclusive comparison of naive versus antigen-experienced cells was not possible.

Concerning this clonotype itself: The antigen remains unidentified.

Then a second PCR, running about 7 to 11 cycles, was carried out with a sample-barcoded 5' primer and a J-beta primer mix. Every single cDNA molecule received a tag from a template-switch adaptor with 12 random nucleotides. TCRdb re-called the 5' RACE reads through MiXCR, storing one row per CDR3 protein. The repertoire holds around 800,000 distinct CDR3 sequences, about 55% seen once, with approximately 40% in the top ten. The clonotype comes from an elderly man in good health. Source material: blood.

The CDR3 reads CATSDLTDSGANVLTF. The DNA for the CDR3 is TGTGCCACCAGTGACCTTACAGACTCTGGGGCCAACGTCCTGACTTTC. The rearrangement uses TRBV24-1 and TRBJ2-6, with D unclear. The CDR3 has 16 residues. The V end was cut by 4 bases, the J end by 0 bases, with 9 bases between. Per germline, CDR1 KGHDR and CDR2 SFDVKD.